This TCR beta chain was identified during a study of T-cell memory formation after mild COVID-19. Whole-study findings and limits: From day 15 to 85, contracting clones were balanced between CD4 and CD8, whereas later expanders leaned toward CD4+.

From 5'RACE with constant-segment primers came TCR alpha and TCR beta cDNA libraries that carried sample barcodes and UMIs. Using its own MiXCR run on the 5' RACE reads, TCRdb lists one record per CDR3 protein. The sample lists under 200,000 distinct CDR3 sequences, about a third seen once, with 9.5% to 15% in the top ten. From germline, CDR1 is SEHNR and CDR2 FQNEAQ (reference sequence). The ends were cut back, 5 bases at V and 4 bases at J, with 17 bases in the middle. This CDR3 contains 15 residues. For this clonotype: The antigen remains undetermined.

The specimen sequenced was PBMCs or a T cell subset sorted from them (not recorded which). J is TRBJ2-5 and V is TRBV7-9; TRBD2 is a possible D gene (5 bases). The receptor was isolated from an adult woman who had mild COVID-19 (a few samples of this study predate the infection). Cell type and time point are not known. CDR3 coding DNA: TGTGCCAGCAGCCCCCTCCCCCCGGCGGGAGAGACCCAGTACTTC. Its translation: CASSPLPPAGETQYF.